A single sample gave rise to the 32 T cell receptor beta chains below, sequenced in a study of T cells after yellow fever vaccination. TCRdb fed the 5' RACE reads into MiXCR, producing one record per CDR3 protein. This sample has under 200,000 distinct CDR3 sequences; about 11% occur once, and the top ten carry 30% to 45%. Sequenced material: CD8+ T cells sorted from PBMCs, taken 15 days after the yellow fever booster vaccination. Every receptor here comes from a man younger than 35 who received the YFV17D yellow fever vaccine.

This clonotype came up many times. V gene TRBV7-9 combines with J gene TRBJ1-1, with a possible D match to TRBD1 (6 bases). The CDR3 is 14 amino acids. Trimming cost V 3 bases and J 4 bases, with 12 bases left between them. Germline loops: CDR1 SEHNR, CDR2 FQNEAQ (reference sequence). The CDR3 DNA reads TGTGCCAGCAGCTTGGGTGGGGGCGGCACTGAAGCTTTCTTT. It specifies CASSLGGGGTEAFF.

The rearrangement uses TRBV7-2 and TRBJ2-3, with 12 bases matching TRBD2. The CDR3 extends over 15 amino acids. V shed 4 bases and J 5 bases; nucleotides not matched to a gene: 4. Germline V gene data show CDR1 as SGHTA and CDR2 as FQGNSA. The CDR3 nucleotides read TGTGCCAGCAGCTCTAGACTAGCGGGGGAAGATACGCAGTATTTT. This translates into CASSSRLAGEDTQYF. The variable domain in full, with the rest retrieved from reference TRBV7-2 and TRBJ2-3, is GAGVSQSPSNKVTEKGKDVELRCDPISGHTALYWYRQSLGQGLEFLIYFQGNSAPDKSGLPSDRFSAERTGGSVSTLTIQRTQQEDSAVYLCASSSRLAGEDTQYFGPGTRLTVL.

This clonotype was counted a few times. J is TRBJ2-3 and V is TRBV7-3; 8 nucleotides match TRBD2. Trimming took 4 bases from V and 4 from J; bases not matched to a gene: 10. This CDR3 contains 16 residues. CDR1 SGHTA and CDR2 FQGTGA come from the germline V gene. The chain's CDR3 is CASSSPGGGSSDTQYF. Written as DNA, the CDR3 is TGTGCCAGCAGCTCCCCCGGGGGGGGCTCGTCAGATACGCAGTATTTT.

This clonotype has a handful of counts. This chain links TRBV21-1 with TRBJ2-7; the table calls TRBD2, which could not be checked here. TRBV21-1 is a pseudogene locus. The CDR3 extends over 14 amino acids. CDR3 amino acids: CASSKEAGLPEQYF. The DNA for the CDR3 is TGTGCCAGCAGCAAAGAGGCAGGCCTCCCCGAGCAGTACTTC.

In its sample, this clonotype was seen a few times. The V and J genes are TRBV27 and TRBJ1-3; D is unclear. Germline CDR1 and CDR2: MNHEY and SMNVEV (reference sequence). V was pared by 7 bases and J by 4 bases, with 20 bases between. CDR3 size: 16 residues. CDR3 protein: CASTSLGGREGNTIYF. The DNA of the CDR3 is TGTGCCAGCACCTCATTAGGTGGGAGAGAGGGAAACACCATATATTTT.

This clonotype has only a few counts. This chain uses TRBV12-3 or TRBV12-4 with TRBJ2-3, with a possible D match to TRBD2 (6 bases). The CDR3 covers 14 residues. V lost 7 bases and J 2 bases, leaving 13 bases between the germline ends. As DNA, the CDR3 is TGTGCCAGCACCGCGGGGCGGCTCACAGATACGCAGTATTTT. Protein product: CASTAGRLTDTQYF.

The rearrangement links TRBV6-5 to TRBJ1-5, with D tentatively TRBD1 (5 bases). Trimming pared 5 bases from V and 0 bases from J, leaving 11 bases between. CDR1 is MNHEY, CDR2 SVGAGI, per germline. The CDR3 has 15 residues. CDR3 loop: CASSIGGASNQPQHF. Here the CDR3 DNA reads TGTGCCAGCAGTATCGGGGGTGCTAGCAATCAGCCCCAGCATTTT.

This clonotype occurred once. The chain recombines TRBV28 with TRBJ2-7, with D possibly TRBD1 on 5 matching bases. The ends were cut back, 2 bases at V and 5 bases at J, with 13 bases in the middle. Germline values: CDR1 MDHEN, CDR2 SYDVKM. CDR3 size: 14 residues. CDR3 in amino acids: CASSLGRTMHEQYV. In DNA, the CDR3 is TGTGCCAGCAGTTTAGGGCGGACAATGCACGAGCAGTACGTC.

The chain is built from TRBV7-9 and TRBJ2-7; D not resolved. The V end lost 3 bases, the J end lost 0 bases, and 9 bases lay between the germline ends. The CDR3 sequence is 14 residues long. Per germline, CDR1 SEHNR and CDR2 FQNEAQ (reference sequence). The CDR3 DNA sequence: TGTGCCAGCAGCTTTGGGCCGGGCTCCTACGAGCAGTACTTC. Translating gives CASSFGPGSYEQYF. Full variable domain (remainder filled in from reference TRBV7-9 and TRBJ2-7): DTGVSQNPRHKITKRGQNVTFRCDPISEHNRLYWYRQTLGQGPEFLTYFQNEAQLEKSRLLSDRFSAERPKGSFSTLEIQRTEQGDSAMYLCASSFGPGSYEQYFGPGTRLTVT.

For the CDR3, the DNA is TGTGCCAGCAGCGGCCTGCTTGGAGGCACAGATACGCAGTATTTT. It encodes CASSGLLGGTDTQYF. V and J are TRBV13 and TRBJ2-3; no definite D call. Trimming removed 5 bases from V and 1 base from J, with 13 bases in between. This CDR3 region has 15 residues. Germline CDR1 PRHDT, CDR2 FYEKMQ (reference sequence).

The chain recombines TRBV6-1 with TRBJ2-1, with D maybe TRBD1 (6 bases). V lost 0 bases, J lost 8 bases, and 11 bases lay in between. The CDR3 extends over 14 amino acids. Germline CDR1 and CDR2: MNHNS and SASEGT. In nucleotides, the CDR3 is TGTGCCAGCAGTGAAGCAAGGACAGTGGATGAGCAGTTCTTC. Encoded protein: CASSEARTVDEQFF.

The rearrangement links TRBV4-1 to TRBJ2-5, with 9 bases identical to TRBD1. The V gene end was trimmed by 8 bases and the J gene end by 5 bases; junction bases not matched to a gene: 9. Looked up from germline, CDR1 is MGHRA and CDR2 is YSYEKL. CDR3 length: 14 amino acids. CDR3 in amino acids: CASRPTGGVETQYF. CDR3 in DNA: TGCGCCAGCCGACCCACAGGGGGCGTTGAGACCCAGTACTTC.

This clonotype has a handful of counts. The CDR3 protein is CASSGYRALTGLETQYF. In DNA form, the CDR3 reads TGTGCCAGCAGCGGATACCGGGCTCTAACAGGGTTGGAGACCCAGTACTTC. The chain recombines TRBV7-9 with TRBJ2-5, with D possibly being TRBD1 (6 bases). V lost 5 bases, J lost 5 bases, and 24 bases lay in between. Germline CDR1 and CDR2: SEHNR and FQNEAQ (reference sequence). The CDR3 extends over 17 amino acids.

In its sample, this clonotype was seen many times. The chain combines TRBV6-5 with TRBJ1-1; tentatively, D is TRBD1 (5 bases). This CDR3 has 14 amino acids. V dropped 2 bases and J dropped 2 bases, with 9 bases sitting between them. Germline assignment: CDR1 MNHEY and CDR2 SVGAGI. In nucleotides, the CDR3 is TGTGCCAGCAGTTACGGGGGGAGAAACACTGAAGCTTTCTTT. This codes for CASSYGGRNTEAFF.

In this sample, this clonotype turned up a few times. The chain carries TRBV5-1 and TRBJ1-1; unclear D gene. Trimming cost V 1 base and J 0 bases, with 10 bases left between them. Looked up from germline, CDR1 is SGHRS and CDR2 is YFSETQ. CDR3 length: 15 residues. The CDR3 DNA is TGCGCCAGCAGCTTGTCGTTGGGAGTGAACACTGAAGCTTTCTTT. It encodes CASSLSLGVNTEAFF.

The chain recombines TRBV7-2 with TRBJ2-5, with D unclear. V was cut by 3 bases and J by 2 bases, with 7 bases left in between. CDR1 is SGHTA, CDR2 FQGNSA, per germline. CDR3 length equals 13 residues. The CDR3 DNA is TGTGCCAGCAGCTTTCTAGGGCAAGAGACCCAGTACTTC. As protein: CASSFLGQETQYF.

V usage is TRBV4-3 and J usage is TRBJ1-2; 8 bases are shared with TRBD1. With 3 bases clipped from V and 2 bases from J, the junction kept 5 bases outside the gene matches. The CDR3 is 15 residues long. Per germline, CDR1 LGHNA and CDR2 YSLEER. CDR3 nucleotides: TGCGCCAGCAGCCAGACGACAGGGGAGAACTATGGCTACACCTTC. Its translation: CASSQTTGENYGYTF.

This clonotype has more than one count but fewer than ten. The J gene is TRBJ2-7, the V gene TRBV29-1; no definite D call. There are 11 residues in the CDR3. V dropped 4 bases and J dropped 0 bases, with 4 bases sitting between them. The germline CDR1 and CDR2 sequences are SQVTM and ANQGSEA. The CDR3 here is CSVGSSYEQYF. The CDR3 DNA reads as TGCAGCGTTGGGAGCTCCTACGAGCAGTACTTC.

The V and J genes are TRBV6-1 and TRBJ2-2; tentatively, D is TRBD2 (5 bases). Trimming stripped 4 bases from V and 0 bases from J, with 9 bases between. CDR3 size: 15 residues. Germline V gives CDR1 MNHNS, CDR2 SASEGT. DNA for the CDR3: TGTGCCAGCAGTGGGGTCGGGACGAACACCGGGGAGCTGTTTTTT. Protein sequence: CASSGVGTNTGELFF.

This clonotype was counted between two and nine times. CDR3 bases: TGTGCCAGCAGTGAAGCGGAGTGGGCCGGGGAGCTGTTTTTT. Residues: CASSEAEWAGELFF. This chain connects TRBV6-1 to TRBJ2-2; D gene unclear. Germline CDR1 and CDR2: MNHNS and SASEGT. V lost 0 bases, J lost 6 bases, and 8 bases lay in between. This CDR3 is built from 14 residues.

This rearrangement joins TRBV5-1 to TRBJ2-3; 8 bases align to TRBD2. The CDR3 runs 13 residues. Germline V gene sequence: CDR1 SGHRS, CDR2 YFSETQ. Germline trimming cut 6 bases from V and 4 bases from J; bases unmatched to any gene: 4. CDR3 DNA: TGCGCCAGCACAGCGGGGGCTGCAGATACGCAGTATTTT. This sequence encodes CASTAGAADTQYF.

The chain is built from TRBV24-1 and TRBJ1-1, with D unclear. Germline V gene data show CDR1 as KGHDR and CDR2 as SFDVKD. The CDR3 runs 13 residues. V was trimmed by 7 bases and J by 4 bases, leaving 12 bases between them. The CDR3 spells CATSPSIGTEAFF. The CDR3 nucleotides are TGTGCCACCAGCCCCTCCATTGGCACTGAAGCTTTCTTT.

This clonotype was recorded a few times. V and J are TRBV4-3 and TRBJ2-3; 7 bases line up with TRBD2. The CDR3 extends over 15 amino acids. V shed 4 bases and J 6 bases; nucleotides not matched to a gene: 10. Per germline, CDR1 LGHNA and CDR2 YSLEER. CDR3: CASSLWGGSDDTQYF. The CDR3 DNA is TGCGCCAGCAGCCTCTGGGGGGGGTCGGATGATACGCAGTATTTT.

The sample holds one count of this clonotype. The chain has TRBV12-3 or TRBV12-4 and TRBJ2-2, with unresolved D. CDR3 length: 14 amino acids. Trimming removed 7 bases at V and 1 base at J, with 10 bases between. DNA of the CDR3: TGTGCCAGCATCATGACACGGAACACCGGGGAGCTGTTTTTT. Translating gives CASIMTRNTGELFF.

The J gene is TRBJ2-5, the V gene TRBV7-9; D might be TRBD2 (5 bases). V lost 8 bases and J 3 bases, leaving 13 bases between the germline ends. The CDR3 sequence is 13 residues long. Germline CDR1 SEHNR, CDR2 FQNEAQ (reference sequence). The CDR3 nucleotides are TGTGCCAGCCGAAGCGGAACAAAAGAGACCCAGTACTTC. Protein: CASRSGTKETQYF.

This clonotype was recorded at least ten times. The V call is TRBV6-2 or TRBV6-3, the J call TRBJ1-2; D remains ambiguous. V was cut by 5 bases and J by 8 bases, with 15 bases left in between. CDR3 length: 13 amino acids. In germline, CDR1 is MNHEY, CDR2 SVGEGT. This CDR3 reads CASSRGKRGGYTF. In nucleotides, the CDR3 is TGTGCCAGCAGTCGGGGTAAAAGAGGCGGCTACACCTTC.

This sequence joins TRBV7-8 and TRBJ1-3; no clear D gene. CDR3 size: 18 residues. Germline V lookup: CDR1 SGHVS, CDR2 FQNEAQ. V dropped 4 bases and J dropped 4 bases, with 23 bases sitting between them. The CDR3 loop reads CASSSGLLQRAGGNTIYF. CDR3 nucleotides: TGTGCCAGCAGCTCGGGTCTCCTCCAAAGGGCGGGAGGAAACACCATATATTTT. The full variable domain, in which reference TRBV7-8 and TRBJ1-3 provide the parts outside the CDR3, is GAGVSQSPRYKVAKRGQDVALRCDPISGHVSLFWYQQALGQGPEFLTYFQNEAQLDKSGLPSDRFFAERPEGSVSTLKIQRTQQEDSAVYLCASSSGLLQRAGGNTIYFGEGSWLTVV.

The chain employs TRBV6-6 and TRBJ2-1; D might be TRBD2 (6 bases). There are 15 residues in the CDR3. Germline V CDR1 and CDR2: MNHNY, SVGAGI (reference sequence). V lost 6 bases, J lost 4 bases, and 16 bases lay in between. CDR3 sequence: CASSGRGWGYNEQFF. Written as DNA, the CDR3 is TGTGCCAGCAGCGGACGGGGGTGGGGTTACAATGAGCAGTTCTTC.

This clonotype was seen ten or more times. The CDR3 DNA is TGTGCCAGCAGTATCGGGACAGCCGATGAGCAGTTCTTC. This translates into CASSIGTADEQFF. The J gene is TRBJ2-1, the V gene TRBV28, with 7 bases matching TRBD1. In germline, CDR1 is MDHEN, CDR2 SYDVKM. V gave up 5 bases and J gave up 8 bases; unmatched junction bases: 6. The CDR3 covers 13 residues.

This chain joins TRBV7-9 and TRBJ1-2; D is ambiguous. Germline values: CDR1 SEHNR, CDR2 FQNEAQ (reference sequence). This CDR3 spans 15 amino acids. Trimming stripped 1 base from V and 8 bases from J, with 17 bases between. In DNA form, the CDR3 reads TGTGCCAGCAGCTTAGGTGTGGCTCTCTTAGCGGGCTACACCTTC. It encodes CASSLGVALLAGYTF.

This clonotype showed up just a few times. The chain couples TRBV6-5 to TRBJ2-5; D is unresolved. CDR3 length: 14 residues. Deletions cut 1 base from V and 2 bases from J, with 8 bases between. CDR1 is MNHEY and CDR2 is SVGAGI in the germline V gene. The CDR3 DNA follows: TGTGCCAGCAGTTACTACGGCGGTCAAGAGACCCAGTACTTC. Its protein is CASSYYGGQETQYF.

In this sample, this clonotype turned up many times. This chain connects TRBV7-2 to TRBJ2-1, with 14 bases identical to TRBD2. V was clipped by 5 bases and J by 7 bases; unmatched bases: 4. The germline gives CDR1 SGHTA, CDR2 FQGNSA. This CDR3 spans 15 amino acids. The CDR3 sequence is CASSAGLAGGNEQFF. The DNA for the CDR3 is TGTGCCAGCAGCGCCGGACTAGCGGGGGGAAATGAGCAGTTCTTC.